This is a list of T cell receptor beta chains from one sample in a study of blood T cell repertoires in COVID-19. Method: immunoSEQ multiplex PCR; TCRdb's copy keeps in-frame clones and lacks some. Here the sample spans about 90,000 clones, 80% being singletons. What was sequenced was peripheral blood. These TCRs come from a woman in her 70s with acute or convalescent COVID-19. Each CDR3 is given with its conserved first and last residue. The D gene is left open where the match is weak. Size is stated for part of the rows, as once, few or many counts, or as a class when the clone is expanded.

>TRBJ1-1|.|TRBV4-2|.
TGTGCCAGCAGCCAAGGTAACAGGGTCTACACTGAAGCTTTCTTT
CASSQGNRVYTEAFF
>TRBJ2-1|.|TRBV29-1|.
TGCAGCACGAAAGATAGTCGCTCCCAGTTCTTC
CSTKDSRSQFF
>TRBJ2-1|TRBD1|TRBV25-1|.
TGTGCCAGCAGTGACCGGGACAGGGTCTACAATGAGCAGTTCTTC
CASSDRDRVYNEQFF
>TRBJ1-2|.|TRBV28|once
TGTGCCAGCAGTTTGGGCGGGTGGAACTATGGCTACACCTTC
CASSLGGWNYGYTF
>TRBJ1-3|.|TRBV29-1|.
TGCAGCGTTGACGACATCTCTGGAAACACCATATATTTT
CSVDDISGNTIYF
>TRBJ2-1|TRBD2|TRBV11-2|.
TGTGCCAGCAGCTTAGTGGCGGGGGACAATGAGCAGTTCTTC
CASSLVAGDNEQFF
>TRBJ2-7|.|TRBV20-1|.
TGCAGTGCTACGGCCTACGAGCAGTACTTC
CSATAYEQYF
>TRBJ1-2|.|TRBV29-1|few
TGCAGCGTCCTTGGGGGCGGCTATGGCTACACCTTC
CSVLGGGYGYTF
>TRBJ1-2|.|TRBV4-3|.
TGCGCCAGCAGCCAAGATATGGGCGGGTACTATGGCTACACCTTC
CASSQDMGGYYGYTF
>TRBJ1-3|TRBD1|TRBV6-6|.
TGTGCCAGCAGTCAGACAGGGTCTGGAAACACCATATATTTT
CASSQTGSGNTIYF
>TRBJ2-5|TRBD1|TRBV7-9|.
TGTGCCAGCAGCTTGGGACAGGGATTTTCGGGAGAGACCCAGTACTTC
CASSLGQGFSGETQYF
>TRBJ1-2|TRBD1|TRBV6-1|few
TGTGCCAGCAGTGAGGGACAGAGAGGCTACACCTTC
CASSEGQRGYTF
>TRBJ2-5|.|TRBV28|.
TGTGCCAGCAGTCAGACAGTCGAAGAGACCCAGTACTTC
CASSQTVEETQYF
>TRBJ1-2|.|TRBV6-2/TRBV6-3|.
TGTGCCAGCAGCTTGACAGGAGGCGGCTATGGCTACACCTTC
CASSLTGGGYGYTF
>TRBJ2-1|TRBD1|TRBV5-1|.
TGCGCCAGCAGCTTGCAGCTACTAACAGGACAGGGAATTGGCCACAATGAGCAGTTCTTC
CASSLQLLTGQGIGHNEQFF
>TRBJ2-1|.|TRBV7-9|.
TGTGCCAGCAGCTTAGGGGCCCGCTACAATGAGCAGTTCTTC
CASSLGARYNEQFF
>TRBJ2-2|TRBD2|TRBV5-4|.
TGTGCCAGCAGCCCGGCGGGGGGGTCGAACACCGGGGAGCTGTTTTTT
CASSPAGGSNTGELFF
>TRBJ2-3|TRBD2|TRBV5-1|.
TGCGCCAGCAGCCAACTACCGGGACTAGGTGCGGATACGCAGTATTTT
CASSQLPGLGADTQYF
>TRBJ2-3|.|TRBV2|.
TGTGCCAGCAGTGAGGAGGGGGCGGAGGATACGCAGTATTTT
CASSEEGAEDTQYF
>TRBJ1-1|.|TRBV7-2|.
TGTGCCAGCAAACGGTTGCGTCAGGACACTGAAGCTTTCTTT
CASKRLRQDTEAFF
>TRBJ2-6|.|TRBV6-6|.
TGTGCCAGCAGTCCAGATTTCCCAATTCACTCTGGGGCCAACGTCCTGACTTTC
CASSPDFPIHSGANVLTF
>TRBJ1-6|.|TRBV19|.
TGTGCCAGTAGTCGGGACTATAATTCACCCCTCCACTTT
CASSRDYNSPLHF
>TRBJ2-5|.|TRBV5-4|.
TGTGCCAGCAGCTCGAGCCCCTACTCGACAGAGCAGACCCAGTACTTC
CASSSSPYSTEQTQYF
>TRBJ1-6|.|TRBV21-1|.
TGTGCCAGCAGCAAAGGGACAGGATATAATTCACCCCTCCACTTT
CASSKGTGYNSPLHF
>TRBJ1-5|TRBD1|TRBV10-3|.
TGTGCCATCAGTGGGACAGGGGGAAGTAGCAATCAGCCCCAGCATTTT
CAISGTGGSSNQPQHF
>TRBJ2-3|.|TRBV5-4|.
TGTGCCAGCAGCTTGGCGGGACTCTTCACAGATACGCAGTATTTT
CASSLAGLFTDTQYF
>TRBJ1-2|TRBD1|TRBV6-5|.
TGTGCCGCCAGGGGGCAGGGGAGGGTCTATGGCTACACCTTC
CAARGQGRVYGYTF
>TRBJ1-2|TRBD1|TRBV11-2|.
TGTGCCAGCAGCCTACAGGGGGGCTATGGCTACACCTTC
CASSLQGGYGYTF
>TRBJ2-1|TRBD1|TRBV9|.
TGTGCCAGCAATCCAGGGGGCTTTAATGAGCAGTTCTTC
CASNPGGFNEQFF
>TRBJ2-2|.|TRBV5-1|.
TGCGCCAGCAGCTTGGATGGTAATAGTGGCACCGGGGAGCTGTTTTTT
CASSLDGNSGTGELFF
>TRBJ1-1|TRBD1|TRBV19|.
TGTGCCAGTAGTAGAAGGGGGCTGAACACTGAAGCTTTCTTT
CASSRRGLNTEAFF
>TRBJ1-2|.|TRBV21-1|few
TGTGCCAGCAGCAAGGGGGGGCGGAACGACCCCCACTATGGCTACACCTTC
CASSKGGRNDPHYGYTF
>TRBJ1-6|.|TRBV30|.
TGTGCCTGGCTGGAGAGAGGTAATTCACCCCTCCACTTT
CAWLERGNSPLHF
>TRBJ1-1|.|TRBV9|.
TGTGCCAGCAGTGTACAGGGAGGTGAAGCTTTCTTT
CASSVQGGEAFF
>TRBJ2-3|.|TRBV9|.
TGTGCCAGCAGCCCCGGAGGCTGGAACACAGATACGCAGTATTTT
CASSPGGWNTDTQYF
>TRBJ2-3|.|TRBV3-1/TRBV3-2|.
TGTGCCAGCAGCCAAGTTGGTGGGGGCCTGGCAGATACGCAGTATTTT
CASSQVGGGLADTQYF
>TRBJ1-1|.|TRBV30|.
TGTGCCTGGAGTTACAAACAAAGTGAAGCTTTCTTT
CAWSYKQSEAFF
>TRBJ2-7|.|TRBV9|once
TGTGCCAGCAGCGTATTCCCCGGGGTCGAGCAGTACTTC
CASSVFPGVEQYF
>TRBJ2-3|TRBD2|TRBV28|.
TGTGCCAGCACAGCGCAACTAGCGGGCCTCACAGATACGCAGTATTTT
CASTAQLAGLTDTQYF
>TRBJ1-5|TRBD1|TRBV19|.
TGTGCCAGTAGCCCCCTGACAGGGGGTAGACAGCCCCAGCATTTT
CASSPLTGGRQPQHF
>TRBJ2-7|TRBD2|TRBV20-1|once
TGCAGTGCTAGTAGCGGGAGGGCCGGGCAGTACTTC
CSASSGRAGQYF
>TRBJ1-2|.|TRBV29-1|.
TGCAGCGTTGGCGACAGTGTCTCCTCCGCCTTC
CSVGDSVSSAF
>TRBJ1-5|.|TRBV7-8|.
TGTGCCAGCAGCTTAGCACTGGCAGGGGAGAATCAGCCCCAGCATTTT
CASSLALAGENQPQHF
>TRBJ2-6|TRBD1|TRBV14|.
TGTGCCAGCAGCCGCCGACAGGGTGCTGGGGCCAACGTCCTGACTTTC
CASSRRQGAGANVLTF
>TRBJ1-1|.|TRBV19|.
TGTGCCAGTACCACAATCGGACCGGACAGAGAAGCTTTCTTT
CASTTIGPDREAFF
>TRBJ2-2|.|TRBV19|once
TGTGCCAGTAGGACTCCGGGACTGCCGAACACCGGGGAGCTGTTTTTT
CASRTPGLPNTGELFF
>TRBJ1-6|.|TRBV5-1|.
TGCGCCAGCAGAACCGGGACAAATAATTCACCCCTCCACTTT
CASRTGTNNSPLHF
>TRBJ2-2|TRBD1|TRBV10-2|.
TGCGCCAGCAGTCAGACAGGGATCATCGGGGAGCTGTTTTTT
CASSQTGIIGELFF
>TRBJ1-2|TRBD1|TRBV5-1|few
TGCGCCAGCAGCGACGGGACAGGGGGCGTTGGCTACACCTTC
CASSDGTGGVGYTF
>TRBJ1-4|.|TRBV21-1|once
TGTGCCAGCAGCAAAGTAGGGGCCCCTAATGAAAAACTGTTTTTT
CASSKVGAPNEKLFF
>TRBJ2-2|.|TRBV19|once
TGTGCCAGTAGTATTTGGGGGCTGAACACCGGGGAGCTGTTTTTT
CASSIWGLNTGELFF
>TRBJ2-1|TRBD2|TRBV30|few
TGTGCCTGGAGTCCTCTCGGTCAGCGGGGGAATGAGCAGTTCTTC
CAWSPLGQRGNEQFF
>TRBJ2-5|TRBD2|TRBV9|.
TGTGCCAGCAGCCCCGGGACTAGCGGGGTTCGGCAAGAGACCCAGTACTTC
CASSPGTSGVRQETQYF